The 3 T cell receptor beta chains given below trace back to one sample, sequenced in a study of graft-versus-host responses after intestinal transplantation (dated by TCRdb to 2020 to 2023). The sample's time point label, decoded: cells obtained before transplantation from donor or recipient. No antigen is known for these receptors. The library was produced with the immunoSEQ multiplex PCR assay. This immuneACCESS table, as held by TCRdb, lists in-frame sequences with V and J called but not all clones. Of the missing ones, under half trace to an unresolved V gene in checked studies; the others have no known cause. The sample table holds 140,000 or so clones, of which 92% were seen once. The ten largest clonotypes hold approximately 0.2% of the sample. Sequences were derived from unstimulated CD4+ T cells sorted from spleen or lymph node cells, sampled before intestinal transplant. All receptors derive from a human donor who received an intestinal transplant.

V gene TRBV5-6 combines with J gene TRBJ2-1; D is perhaps TRBD1 (5 bases). CDR3 length: 14 amino acids. Germline-derived CDR1 and CDR2 are SGHDT and YYEEEE. V gave up 4 bases and J gave up 8 bases, with 16 bases separating them. Written as DNA, the CDR3 is TGTGCCAGCAGCCCATGGGGCGGTGGGGATGAGCAGTTCTTC. Amino acid sequence: CASSPWGGGDEQFF.

This chain connects TRBV5-1 to TRBJ2-7; tentative D call: TRBD1 (5 bases). This CDR3 comprises 13 residues. CDR1 and CDR2 (germline): SGHRS, YFSETQ. V was clipped by 1 base and J by 3 bases, with 8 bases between them. CDR3 nucleotide sequence: TGCGCCAGCAGCTTGCTCGACAGCTACGAGCAGTACTTC. This sequence encodes CASSLLDSYEQYF.

This clone showed up just once. This chain connects TRBV7-2 to TRBJ2-3; a possible D gene is TRBD2 (6 bases). This CDR3 has 13 residues. Germline V gene sequence: CDR1 SGHTA, CDR2 FQGNSA. V was cut by 5 bases and J by 9 bases, with 15 bases left in between. CDR3 sequence reads: CASSPTGTYTQYF. CDR3 nucleotides: TGTGCCAGCAGCCCCACCGGGACTTACACGCAGTATTTT.